Below are 9 T cell receptor beta chains sequenced from a single sample in a study of blood T cells in healthy people across ages. Using a J-beta primer mix together with a sample-barcoded 5' primer, a second PCR was run for roughly 7 to 12 cycles. TCRdb called the 5' RACE reads again in MiXCR, with one record for every CDR3 protein. The data contain around 700,000 distinct CDR3 sequences, approximately 25% of them seen just once; the ten biggest clones take up under 10%. The same data also contributed to another study, on T cells of mothers and their children.

Sequenced sample: blood. The receptors shown here come from a boy between 5 and 17 years old in good health.

This clonotype has a handful of counts. V gene TRBV6-6 combines with J gene TRBJ1-4; possibly TRBD1 for D (5 bases). Between the trimmed V and J ends, which lost 7 bases and 5 bases, there was a span of 14 bases. The CDR3 has 14 residues. Germline-derived CDR1 and CDR2 are MNHNY and SVGAGI (reference sequence). The CDR3 reads CASTNRTRNEKLFF. The CDR3 DNA follows: TGTGCCAGCACCAATCGGACACGGAATGAAAAACTGTTTTTT.

This clonotype was seen more than once but under ten times. The genes are TRBV21-1 and TRBJ1-2; the table calls TRBD1, which could not be checked here. TRBV21-1 is designated a pseudogene. The CDR3 sequence is 16 residues long. CDR3 nucleotide sequence: TGTGCCAGCAGCAAAAGTAGCTATCGACAGGACTATGGCTACACCTTC. Translation gives CASSKSSYRQDYGYTF.

This clonotype has only a few counts. The chain joins TRBV15 to TRBJ2-5; 13 bases are a match to TRBD2. Germline trimming cut 5 bases from V and 4 bases from J; bases unmatched to any gene: 7. The CDR3 contains 16 residues. Germline CDR1 reads LNHNV; CDR2 reads YYDKDF (reference sequence). This CDR3 reads CATSGLAGASRETQYF. The DNA of the CDR3 is TGTGCCACCAGCGGACTAGCGGGGGCCTCCCGAGAGACCCAGTACTTC.

This clonotype has a handful of counts. This chain links TRBV7-6 with TRBJ2-3; perhaps D is TRBD1 or TRBD2 (5 bases each). The germline V and J ends were trimmed by 4 bases and 2 bases, with 10 bases remaining between them. The CDR3 is made up of 14 amino acids. Germline V CDR1 and CDR2: SGHVS, FNYEAQ. The CDR3 nucleotides read TGTGCCAGCAGCTCGGGACCGATCACAGATACGCAGTATTTT. The encoded protein is CASSSGPITDTQYF.

The chain carries TRBV28 and TRBJ2-7, with a possible D match to TRBD1 (5 bases). Trimming took off 5 bases at V and 5 bases at J, with 13 bases between the two ends. Per germline, CDR1 MDHEN and CDR2 SYDVKM. The CDR3 contains 13 residues. This chain's CDR3 is CASSKTRVNEQYF. CDR3 coding DNA: TGTGCCAGCAGTAAGACCAGGGTCAACGAGCAGTACTTC.

Many counts were recorded for this clonotype. V is TRBV6-1 and J is TRBJ2-1; D ambiguous. Germline V gene sequence: CDR1 MNHNS, CDR2 SASEGT. This CDR3 has 14 amino acids. V was trimmed by 2 bases and J by 4 bases, leaving 9 bases between them. This CDR3 is CASSESGRYNEQFF. DNA for the CDR3: TGTGCCAGCAGTGAATCGGGTCGTTACAATGAGCAGTTCTTC.

The chain combines TRBV7-2 with TRBJ2-3; 11 bases map to TRBD2. Germline V gene sequence: CDR1 SGHTA, CDR2 FQGNSA. V shed 1 base, J shed 2 bases, and the junction held 5 bases outside the gene matches. The CDR3 is 17 amino acids. The CDR3 region has the DNA TGTGCCAGCAGCTTAGATCTAGCGGGGGGCGTCACAGATACGCAGTATTTT. Its translation is CASSLDLAGGVTDTQYF. The full variable domain, with the rest looked up from reference TRBV7-2 and TRBJ2-3, is GAGVSQSPSNKVTEKGKDVELRCDPISGHTALYWYRQSLGQGLEFLIYFQGNSAPDKSGLPSDRFSAERTGGSVSTLTIQRTQQEDSAVYLCASSLDLAGGVTDTQYFGPGTRLTVL.

This clonotype was seen a few times. The chain links TRBV25-1 to TRBJ2-4; D is uncertain. The CDR3 runs to 15 residues. The germline V and J ends were trimmed by 4 bases and 7 bases, with 17 bases remaining between them. The V gene's germline CDR1 is MGHDK and CDR2 SYGVNS. The CDR3, as DNA: TGTGCCAGCAGTGCGCTCCAGAGCGATGGCAACATTCAGTACTTC. This sequence encodes CASSALQSDGNIQYF.

This clonotype was observed a handful of times. V usage is TRBV7-9 and J usage is TRBJ1-2; D ambiguous. This CDR3 comprises 14 residues. V was pared by 2 bases and J by 5 bases, with 12 bases between. Germline V gives CDR1 SEHNR, CDR2 FQNEAQ (reference sequence). The CDR3 loop is CASSLPGKEYGYTF. CDR3 nucleotides: TGTGCCAGCAGCTTACCGGGGAAGGAGTATGGCTACACCTTC.